This T cell receptor beta chain was found in a study of blood T cell repertoires in COVID-19. The repertoire was sequenced with immunoSEQ multiplex PCR; TCRdb's copy has only in-frame clones and lacks some. The profile shows fewer than 500,000 clones, over 75% of them singletons. V lost 8 bases to trimming and J lost 3 bases, with 17 bases between them. There are 15 residues in the CDR3. Germline values: CDR1 MNHEY, CDR2 SVGAGI. The chain employs TRBV6-5 and TRBJ1-3, with a possible D match to TRBD1 (6 bases). The sequence was obtained from a man aged 25 to 40 who had recovered from COVID-19. Sequenced: PBMCs or T cells enriched from blood (not recorded which). The CDR3 is CASGTGGWDGNTIYF. In nucleotides, the CDR3 is TGTGCCAGCGGGACGGGGGGCTGGGATGGAAACACCATATATTTT.